This T cell receptor beta chain is drawn from a study of cytomegalovirus exposure and HLA in healthy donors. Study conclusions and caveats: Excluded were some V segments that proved indistinguishable, including TRBV6-2 and TRBV6-3. Under in vitro conditions, three CMV-associated chains were confirmed as specific for CMV antigens.

Despite likely unrecorded immune exposures, the donors were nominally healthy at the time of sampling. Notes on this clone: Its antigen is currently unknown.

This CDR3 comprises 14 residues. V lost 3 bases and J lost 2; bases outside the gene matches: 4. CDR1 PRHDT and CDR2 FYEKMQ come from the germline V gene (reference sequence). PCR used 60 Vbeta primers and 13 Jbeta primers. Sequencing used immunoSEQ multiplex PCR; TCRdb keeps in-frame clones, though not all of them. This table holds fewer than 110,000 clones, 60% to 70% found once. The gene calls are TRBV13 and TRBJ2-7; 7 nucleotides line up with TRBD2. The source material was PBMCs. This sequence was found in a woman in her fifties or sixties in good health and CMV-seronegative. CDR3 protein: CASSFGDYAYEQYF. The CDR3, as DNA: TGTGCCAGCAGCTTTGGGGACTACGCCTACGAGCAGTACTTC. The whole variable domain, remainder taken from reference TRBV13 and TRBJ2-7, is AAGVIQSPRHLIKEKRETATLKCYPIPRHDTVYWYQQGPGQDPQFLISFYEKMQSDKGSIPDRFSAQQFSDYHSELNMSSLELGDSALYFCASSFGDYAYEQYFGPGTRLTVT.